This T cell receptor (beta chain) came from a study of identical twins. Using its own MiXCR run on the 5' RACE reads, TCRdb lists one record per CDR3 protein. Of under 350,000 distinct CDR3 sequences in the sample, 8.5% to 9.5% were seen once. Germline V gene data show CDR1 as MNHEY and CDR2 as SMNVEV (reference sequence). Trimming took 4 bases from V and 2 from J; bases not matched to a gene: 6. The CDR3 covers 16 residues. This clonotype was detected only a few times. These data also featured in a second study, about yellow fever vaccine responses in identical twins.

The chain has TRBV27 and TRBJ2-1; 9 bases line up with TRBD1. The TCR was taken from a woman aged 18-35 years in good health. The sequenced sample was CD8+ T cells sorted from blood. The CDR3 DNA is TGTGCCAGCAGTTATCCCACAGGGGGCGCCTACAATGAGCAGTTCTTC. Protein sequence: CASSYPTGGAYNEQFF.